This entry describes one T cell receptor (beta chain). This sample is part of a study of cytomegalovirus exposure and HLA in healthy donors. Germline V gene sequence: CDR1 MDHEN, CDR2 SYDVKM. The CDR3 extends over 14 amino acids. 60 Vbeta and 13 Jbeta primers were used in PCR. Generated by immunoSEQ multiplex PCR, the TCRdb table keeps only in-frame clones and is missing some. The table lists approximately 150,000 clones, over 60% of them singletons. The V gene is TRBV28, the J gene TRBJ2-5; TRBD1 might be the D (6 bases). The DNA end is a closer match to TRBJ2-7, so the J assignment may be wrong. This TCR derives from a man in his forties in good health and CMV-seropositive. Sample: PBMCs. The CDR3 here is CASSWWTANYEQYF. The CDR3 coding sequence is TGTGCCAGCAGTTGGTGGACAGCGAATTACGAGCAGTACTTC.